Shown below are 20 T cell receptor beta chains from a single sample sequenced in a study of neurological immune-mediated disorders. TCRdb passed the 5' RACE reads through MiXCR, listing each CDR3 protein once. The table includes 39,000 or so distinct CDR3 sequences, 2% to 3% detected once. Sequenced sample: PBMCs. The receptors were gathered from a man aged 25-45 years with multiple sclerosis.

This clonotype was found many times. V gene TRBV5-6 combines with J gene TRBJ2-5, with 7 positions matching TRBD2. Germline CDR1 SGHDT, CDR2 YYEEEE. Trimming at V came to 2 bases and at J to 5 bases, leaving 9 bases not matched to a gene. The length of the CDR3 is 15 residues. CDR3 protein: CASSFPGLGDETQYF. CDR3 coding DNA: TGTGCCAGCAGCTTTCCTGGACTAGGAGATGAGACCCAGTACTTC. The whole variable domain, filled in from reference TRBV5-6 and TRBJ2-5, reads DAGVTQSPTHLIKTRGQQVTLRCSPKSGHDTVSWYQQALGQGPQFIFQYYEEEERQRGNFPDRFSGHQFPNYSSELNVNALLLGDSALYLCASSFPGLGDETQYFGPGTRLLVL.

This clonotype was seen repeatedly, ten times or more. The rearrangement uses TRBV5-1 and TRBJ1-3; D remains unclear. The CDR3 spans 15 residues. The V gene lost 4 bases and the J gene lost 4 bases, with 15 bases spanning the gap. Germline CDR1 and CDR2: SGHRS and YFSETQ. The CDR3 here is CASSQTGDQGNTIYF. The CDR3 nucleotides read TGCGCCAGCAGCCAGACTGGAGACCAGGGAAACACCATATATTTT.

This clonotype was observed at least ten times. This chain connects TRBV12-3 or TRBV12-4 to TRBJ1-5, with D maybe TRBD1 (6 bases). Trimming shortened V by 8 bases and J by 1 base, and 9 bases separated the two germline ends. The CDR3 loop spans 13 amino acids. The CDR3 loop is CASRTGSNQPQHF. In DNA form, the CDR3 reads TGTGCCAGCCGAACAGGGAGCAATCAGCCCCAGCATTTT.

The genes are TRBV27 and TRBJ1-6, with a tentative D call TRBD1 (6 bases). V was shortened by 1 base and J by 8 bases, with 12 bases between the two germline ends. This CDR3 is built from 15 residues. Looked up from germline, CDR1 is MNHEY and CDR2 is SMNVEV (reference sequence). The CDR3 DNA reads TGTGCCAGCAGTTTATTACAGGGACGCGATTCACCCCTCCACTTT. It yields the protein CASSLLQGRDSPLHF.

This clonotype was detected only a few times. V gene TRBV7-6 combines with J gene TRBJ2-3, with 10 positions matching TRBD2. The CDR3 extends over 19 amino acids. V was clipped by 5 bases and J by 0 bases; unmatched bases: 14. Germline lookup yields CDR1 SGHVS and CDR2 FNYEAQ. The CDR3 region is CASSTEQRGGPYSTDTQYF. In DNA, the CDR3 is TGTGCCAGCAGCACAGAGCAGCGGGGGGGCCCTTATAGCACAGATACGCAGTATTTT.

This chain links TRBV21-1 with TRBJ2-1. TRBV21-1 is described as a pseudogene. The CDR3 has 16 amino acids. CDR3 bases: TGTGCCAGCAGCAAAGAGCTGCGAAAACTGGACAATGAGCAGTTCTTC. As protein: CASSKELRKLDNEQFF.

This clonotype has ten or more counts. This chain uses TRBV5-6 with TRBJ1-5; 8 bases map to TRBD1. The junction had 2 bases not matched to a gene; V was cut back by 4 bases and J by 2 bases. The germline gives CDR1 SGHDT, CDR2 YYEEEE. The CDR3 length is 14 residues. In nucleotides, the CDR3 is TGTGCCAGCAGCACGGACAGGGGCAATCAGCCCCAGCATTTT. This encodes CASSTDRGNQPQHF.

This clonotype is categorized as medium-sized (0.01 to 0.1%). The V call is TRBV20-1, the J call TRBJ2-7, with 8 bases lining up with TRBD1. Trimming took 5 bases from V and 0 from J; bases not matched to a gene: 12. The CDR3 has 16 residues. The germline gives CDR1 DFQATT, CDR2 SNEGSKA (reference sequence). CDR3 loop: CSAVAYRGKSSYEQYF. CDR3 DNA: TGCAGTGCTGTCGCCTACAGGGGGAAAAGCTCCTACGAGCAGTACTTC.

This clonotype was seen ten or more times. The chain employs TRBV29-1 and TRBJ2-1; D possibly corresponds to TRBD2 (6 bases). CDR1 is SQVTM and CDR2 is ANQGSEA in the germline V gene. Between the trimmed V and J ends, which lost 8 bases and 8 bases, there was a span of 16 bases. The CDR3 contains 12 residues. The DNA of the CDR3 is TGCAGCCCCCTGCTGACGGGGGATGAGCAGTTCTTC. Protein sequence: CSPLLTGDEQFF.

This clonotype appeared many times. The chain employs TRBV20-1 and TRBJ2-6; D not certain. CDR3 length: 14 amino acids. Germline V gene lookup returns CDR1 DFQATT and CDR2 SNEGSKA (reference sequence). V was trimmed by 1 base and J by 0 bases, leaving 4 bases between them. The CDR3 region is CSARGSSGANVLTF. The CDR3 DNA reads TGCAGTGCTAGAGGCAGCTCTGGGGCCAACGTCCTGACTTTC.

This clonotype was recorded at least ten times. V gene TRBV20-1 combines with J gene TRBJ2-2; 7 positions match TRBD1. The germline CDR1 and CDR2 sequences are DFQATT and SNEGSKA (reference sequence). With 3 bases clipped from V and 4 bases from J, the junction kept 11 bases outside the gene matches. The CDR3 is made up of 16 amino acids. DNA for the CDR3: TGCAGTGCTAGGCCGATAAGACAGGGTAGCACCGGGGAGCTGTTTTTT. Protein sequence: CSARPIRQGSTGELFF.

At least ten counts were recorded for this clonotype. This chain connects TRBV5-1 to TRBJ2-5, with a tentative D call TRBD1 (6 bases). CDR3 size: 13 residues. Germline CDR1 reads SGHRS; CDR2 reads YFSETQ. Trimming removed 0 bases at V and 5 bases at J, with 8 bases between. CDR3 sequence reads: CASSLDRVETQYF. The CDR3 bases are TGCGCCAGCAGCTTGGACAGGGTTGAGACCCAGTACTTC.

This clonotype was recorded at least ten times. This chain uses TRBV20-1 with TRBJ2-5; 16 bases agree with TRBD2. This CDR3 comprises 20 residues. Trimming at V came to 5 bases and at J to 4 bases, leaving 19 bases not matched to a gene. Germline CDR1 and CDR2: DFQATT and SNEGSKA (reference sequence). The CDR3 DNA sequence: TGCAGTGCTCCCCGCACCCAACCGGGACTAGCGGGAGGGCCAGGAGAGACCCAGTACTTC. Amino acids: CSAPRTQPGLAGGPGETQYF.

This clonotype was seen only a few times. This could be a read error, since a much larger clone is one nucleotide away. The V call is TRBV18, the J call TRBJ2-5; 7 bases are shared with TRBD2. The CDR3 length is 14 residues. Germline CDR1 reads KGHSH; CDR2 reads LQKENI. CDR3 coding DNA: TGTGCCAGCTCCCTGGCGGGAGTAAGCGAGAACCAGTACTTC. It encodes CASSLAGVSENQYF.

There are many counts of this clonotype. V usage is TRBV12-3 or TRBV12-4 and J usage is TRBJ2-5; 13 positions match TRBD2. The CDR3 spans 15 residues. After removal of 5 bases from V and 5 bases from J, the junction contained 5 bases not matched to a gene. The CDR3 is CASSTGTSGVETQYF. CDR3 in DNA: TGTGCCAGCAGTACCGGGACTAGCGGGGTCGAGACCCAGTACTTC.

This clonotype was counted many times. The rearrangement joins TRBV6-5 to TRBJ1-1; 7 nucleotides line up with TRBD1. The trim removed 3 bases at V and 4 bases at J, leaving 8 bases unmatched. CDR1 is MNHEY, CDR2 SVGAGI, per germline. The CDR3 spans 15 residues. The CDR3 region is CASSYKSTGVTEAFF. The CDR3 DNA sequence: TGTGCCAGCAGTTATAAATCCACAGGGGTCACTGAAGCTTTCTTT.

The rearrangement links TRBV11-1 to TRBJ2-2, with D tentatively TRBD2 (6 bases). Per germline, CDR1 SGHAT and CDR2 FQDESV (reference sequence). CDR3 size: 17 residues. V shed 2 bases and J shed 3 bases, with 16 bases lying between them. The DNA for the CDR3 is TGTGCCAGCAGCTTATCCGCGGGGACTCGTGACACCGGGGAGCTGTTTTTT. It encodes CASSLSAGTRDTGELFF.

This clonotype was detected ten times or more. CDR3 nucleotides: TGTGCCAGCAGCCATTCAAGATTTACCTACGAGCAGTACTTC. As protein: CASSHSRFTYEQYF. The chain uses TRBV14 and TRBJ2-7, with D hard to call. The germline V gene has CDR1 SGHDN and CDR2 FVKESK. Between the trimmed V and J ends, which lost 3 bases and 2 bases, there was a span of 11 bases. The CDR3 is 14 residues long.

This clonotype was observed many times. This chain joins TRBV4-1 and TRBJ2-1; D unclear. Germline CDR1 MGHRA, CDR2 YSYEKL. The CDR3 totals 17 residues. Deletions cut 5 bases from V and 4 bases from J, with 21 bases between. For the CDR3, the DNA is TGCGCCAGCAGCTACTCCGGGCGCGTTTTGGATTACAATGAGCAGTTCTTC. It encodes CASSYSGRVLDYNEQFF.

This clonotype was picked up many times. V is TRBV12-3 or TRBV12-4 and J is TRBJ1-4; D gene unclear. The V gene lost 4 bases and the J gene lost 0 bases, with 9 bases spanning the gap. The CDR3 length is 15 residues. Written as DNA, the CDR3 is TGTGCCAGCAGTTCAAGACGGTCAACTAATGAAAAACTGTTTTTT. This sequence encodes CASSSRRSTNEKLFF.